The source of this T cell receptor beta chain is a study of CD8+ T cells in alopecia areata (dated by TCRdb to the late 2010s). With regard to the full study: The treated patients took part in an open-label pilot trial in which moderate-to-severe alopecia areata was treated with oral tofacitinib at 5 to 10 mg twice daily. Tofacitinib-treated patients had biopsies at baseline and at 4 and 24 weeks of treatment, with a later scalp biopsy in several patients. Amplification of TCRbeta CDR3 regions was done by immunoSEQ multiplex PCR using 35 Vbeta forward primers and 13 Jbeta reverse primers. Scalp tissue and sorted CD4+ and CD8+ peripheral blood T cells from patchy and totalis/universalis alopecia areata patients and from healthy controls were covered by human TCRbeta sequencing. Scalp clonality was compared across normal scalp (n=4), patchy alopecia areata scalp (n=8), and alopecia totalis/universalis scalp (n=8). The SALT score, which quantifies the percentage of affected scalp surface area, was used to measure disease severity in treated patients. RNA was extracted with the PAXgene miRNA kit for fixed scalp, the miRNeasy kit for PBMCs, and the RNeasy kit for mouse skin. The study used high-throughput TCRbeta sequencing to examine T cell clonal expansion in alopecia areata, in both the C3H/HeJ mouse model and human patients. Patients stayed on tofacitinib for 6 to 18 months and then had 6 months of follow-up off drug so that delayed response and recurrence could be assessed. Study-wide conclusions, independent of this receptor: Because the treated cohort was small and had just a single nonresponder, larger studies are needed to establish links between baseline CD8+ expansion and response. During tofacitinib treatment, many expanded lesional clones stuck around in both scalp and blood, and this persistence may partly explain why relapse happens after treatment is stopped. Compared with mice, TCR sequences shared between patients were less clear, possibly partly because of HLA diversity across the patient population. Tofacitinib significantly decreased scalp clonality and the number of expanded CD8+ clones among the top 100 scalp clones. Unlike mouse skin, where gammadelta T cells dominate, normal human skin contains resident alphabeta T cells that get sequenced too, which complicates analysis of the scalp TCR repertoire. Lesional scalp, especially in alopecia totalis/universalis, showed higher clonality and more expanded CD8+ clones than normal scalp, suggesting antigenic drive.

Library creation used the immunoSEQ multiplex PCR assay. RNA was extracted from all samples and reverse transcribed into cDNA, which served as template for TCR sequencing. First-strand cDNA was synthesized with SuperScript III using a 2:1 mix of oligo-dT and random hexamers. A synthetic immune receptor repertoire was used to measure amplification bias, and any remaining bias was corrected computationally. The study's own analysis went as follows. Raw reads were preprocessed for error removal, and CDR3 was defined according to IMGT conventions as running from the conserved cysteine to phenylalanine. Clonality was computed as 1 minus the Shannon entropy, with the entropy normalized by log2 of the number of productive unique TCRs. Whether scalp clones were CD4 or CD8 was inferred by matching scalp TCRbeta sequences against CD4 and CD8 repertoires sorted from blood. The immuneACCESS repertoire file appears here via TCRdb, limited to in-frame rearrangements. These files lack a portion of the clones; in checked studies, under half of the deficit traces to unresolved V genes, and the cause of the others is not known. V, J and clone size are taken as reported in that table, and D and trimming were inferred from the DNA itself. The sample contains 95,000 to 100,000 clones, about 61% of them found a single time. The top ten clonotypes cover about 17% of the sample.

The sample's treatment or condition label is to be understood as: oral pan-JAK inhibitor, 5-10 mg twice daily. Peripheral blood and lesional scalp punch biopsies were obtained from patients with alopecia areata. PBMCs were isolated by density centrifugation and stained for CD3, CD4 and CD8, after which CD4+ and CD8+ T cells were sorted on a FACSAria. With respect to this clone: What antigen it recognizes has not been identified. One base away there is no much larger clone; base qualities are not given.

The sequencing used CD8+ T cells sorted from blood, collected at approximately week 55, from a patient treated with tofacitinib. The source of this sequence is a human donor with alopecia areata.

The sequenced DNA: TGTGCCATCAGCCCGCAAAGGGAGACTTCCTACGAGCAGTACTTC. Translated, it gives CAISPQRETSYEQYF. Here the chain combines TRBV10-3 and TRBJ2-7; TRBD2 is perhaps the D gene, given 5 matching bases. The CDR3 contains 15 residues, cysteine and phenylalanine counted. The retained sequence is limited to the CDR3, 45 bases, with the frame set at the first base. Cut back by 6 bases and 1 base, the V and J ends lie 16 bases apart. The germline V gene encodes CDR1 ENHRY and CDR2 SYGVKD.